The rows below give T cell receptor beta chains drawn from one sample of a study of cytomegalovirus exposure and HLA in healthy donors. Clones were sequenced by immunoSEQ multiplex PCR, and TCRdb holds only the in-frame ones, with some missing. The data contain approximately 110,000 clones, 80% of them seen just once; the ten biggest clones take up approximately 0.22%. Material for sequencing was PBMCs. The receptors come from a man aged 45 to 65 in good health and CMV-seronegative. CDR3s include the opening cysteine and the closing phenylalanine or tryptophan. D genes are given only for firm matches. Size tells how often a clone was seen (once, few, many) or the class of an expanded clone, and some rows leave it out.

CDR3nt: TGTGCCAGCACGCGGCAGGGGGCGGCCCCTAACTATGGCTACACCTTC
CDR3aa: CASTRQGAAPNYGYTF
d_gene: TRBD1
abundance: -
v_gene: TRBV18
j_gene: TRBJ1-2

CDR3nt: TGTGTCAGCAGCCCCCACAGTGGAAACACCATATATTTT
CDR3aa: CVSSPHSGNTIYF
d_gene: -
abundance: -
v_gene: TRBV7-9
j_gene: TRBJ1-3

CDR3nt: TGTGCCAGCAGCATCGGACTAGCGGAAGAGACCCAGTACTTC
CDR3aa: CASSIGLAEETQYF
d_gene: TRBD2
abundance: -
v_gene: TRBV7-2
j_gene: TRBJ2-5

CDR3nt: TGTGCCAGCAGCTTGGAACTAGCGGGATTAGATACGCAGTATTTT
CDR3aa: CASSLELAGLDTQYF
d_gene: TRBD2
abundance: -
v_gene: TRBV7-2
j_gene: TRBJ2-3

CDR3nt: TGTGCCAGCAGCTCCCGCGCAGGGGGCAAAGCTTTCTTT
CDR3aa: CASSSRAGGKAFF
d_gene: TRBD1
abundance: -
v_gene: TRBV13
j_gene: TRBJ1-1

CDR3nt: TGTGCCAGCAGCACCACAGACTACAATGAGCAGTTCTTC
CDR3aa: CASSTTDYNEQFF
d_gene: -
abundance: -
v_gene: TRBV7-8
j_gene: TRBJ2-1

CDR3nt: TGTGCCAGCACCCGGGATCCCCGTAACACTGAAGCTTTCTTT
CDR3aa: CASTRDPRNTEAFF
d_gene: -
abundance: once
v_gene: TRBV6-6
j_gene: TRBJ1-1

CDR3nt: TGCGCCAGCAGCCCCGACAGAGCCGTCTATGGCTACACCTTC
CDR3aa: CASSPDRAVYGYTF
d_gene: -
abundance: few
v_gene: TRBV4-3
j_gene: TRBJ1-2

CDR3nt: TGTGCCAGCAGTTTTCCCCGCCGAGGGATCGACGAGCAGTACTTC
CDR3aa: CASSFPRRGIDEQYF
d_gene: -
abundance: -
v_gene: TRBV6-5
j_gene: TRBJ2-7

CDR3nt: TGTGCCAGCAGCCGCCGGAGCGGGGACACAGATACGCAGTATTTT
CDR3aa: CASSRRSGDTDTQYF
d_gene: TRBD2
abundance: once
v_gene: TRBV11-1
j_gene: TRBJ2-3

CDR3nt: TGTGCCAGCAGCTTCACGGGGGTGGCTAACTATGGCTACACCTTC
CDR3aa: CASSFTGVANYGYTF
d_gene: -
abundance: -
v_gene: TRBV7-9
j_gene: TRBJ1-2

CDR3nt: TGTGCCAGCAGTTCGGTCCTCAATCAGCCCCAGCATTTT
CDR3aa: CASSSVLNQPQHF
d_gene: -
abundance: -
v_gene: TRBV6-5
j_gene: TRBJ1-5

CDR3nt: TGTGCCAGCTCCCTCGGGTCCCGGGGGTCCTACGAGCAGTACTTC
CDR3aa: CASSLGSRGSYEQYF
d_gene: -
abundance: -
v_gene: TRBV18
j_gene: TRBJ2-7